This TCR beta chain was captured by sequencing in a study of cytomegalovirus exposure and HLA in healthy donors. The PCR made use of 60 Vbeta and 13 Jbeta primers. TCRdb's copy holds only in-frame clones and misses some; the assay was immunoSEQ multiplex PCR. The sample has a few hundred thousand clones, about 93% seen once. The V gene's germline CDR1 is MNHEY and CDR2 SMNVEV (reference sequence). The ends lost 5 bases at V and 0 bases at J; junction bases unmatched: 5. The CDR3 extends over 15 amino acids. General observations from the study: In vitro confirmation showed three CMV-associated chains to be CMV antigen specific. The sole available immune exposure information was CMV serostatus.

In the case of this clone: What it recognizes is unknown.

The donors (healthy individuals) were bone marrow donors. The chain uses TRBV27 and TRBJ2-3, with TRBD1 identical over 7 bases. Material for sequencing was PBMCs. The source is a girl aged 2 to 10 in good health and CMV-seronegative. CDR3 nucleotides: TGTGCCAGCAGTCCGGGGACAGCTAGCACAGATACGCAGTATTTT. Protein: CASSPGTASTDTQYF.